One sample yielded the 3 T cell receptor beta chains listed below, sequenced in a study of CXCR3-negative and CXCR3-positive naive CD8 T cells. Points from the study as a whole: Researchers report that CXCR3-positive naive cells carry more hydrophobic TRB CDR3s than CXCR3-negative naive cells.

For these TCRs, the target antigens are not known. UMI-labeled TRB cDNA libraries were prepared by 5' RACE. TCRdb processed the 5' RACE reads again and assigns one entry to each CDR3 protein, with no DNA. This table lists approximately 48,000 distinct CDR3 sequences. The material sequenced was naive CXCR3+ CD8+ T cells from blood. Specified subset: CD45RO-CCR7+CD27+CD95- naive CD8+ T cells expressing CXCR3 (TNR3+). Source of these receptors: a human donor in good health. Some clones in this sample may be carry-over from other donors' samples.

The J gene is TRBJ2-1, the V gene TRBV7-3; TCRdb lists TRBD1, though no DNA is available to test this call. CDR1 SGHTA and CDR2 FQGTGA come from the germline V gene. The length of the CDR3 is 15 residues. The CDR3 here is CASSQNRVLYNEQFF.

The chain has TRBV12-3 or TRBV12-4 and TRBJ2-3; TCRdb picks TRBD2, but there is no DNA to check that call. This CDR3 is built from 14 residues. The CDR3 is CASSRETRGDTQYF.

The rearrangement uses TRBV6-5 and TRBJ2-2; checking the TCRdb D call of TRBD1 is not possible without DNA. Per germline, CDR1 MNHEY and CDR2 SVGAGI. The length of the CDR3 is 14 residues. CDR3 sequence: CASSYSGGTGELFF.